The 5 T cell receptor beta chains below were found in one sample sequenced in a study of response to subunit inactivated influenza vaccine. From the RT-PCR reads, TCRdb called clonotypes with MiXCR, one entry per CDR3 protein. The table records approximately 530,000 distinct CDR3 sequences, approximately 13% of them present only once. The material sequenced was PBMCs from blood, taken about 40 days after vaccination. The receptors stem from a man aged 45-60 years who received an inactivated influenza vaccine.

This clonotype appeared many times. The chain employs TRBV6-5 and TRBJ2-6; no firm D call. Trimming removed 0 bases at V and 1 base at J, with 4 bases between. The CDR3 totals 15 residues. Germline loops: CDR1 MNHEY, CDR2 SVGAGI. The CDR3 DNA sequence: TGTGCCAGCAGTTACTCGAGTTCTGGGGCCAACGTCCTGACTTTC. Protein product: CASSYSSSGANVLTF.

Only a few counts were recorded for this clonotype. The rearrangement links TRBV12-3 or TRBV12-4 to TRBJ2-3; no firm D call. The CDR3 consists of 14 residues. Trimming left V 3 bases short and J 6 bases short, with 13 bases between. The CDR3 sequence: CASSLGRMRDTQYF. The CDR3 DNA reads as TGTGCCAGCAGTTTGGGCAGGATGCGTGATACGCAGTATTTT.

The table lists this clonotype with a few counts. The chain carries TRBV4-1 and TRBJ1-2; 9 bases agree with TRBD1. Trimming took 1 base from V and 6 from J; bases not matched to a gene: 6. This CDR3 is built from 15 residues. CDR1 and CDR2 (germline): MGHRA, YSYEKL. This CDR3 is CASSQAGQGFHGYTF. CDR3 nucleotides: TGCGCCAGCAGCCAAGCGGGACAGGGATTTCATGGCTACACCTTC.

This clonotype occurred a few times. The CDR3 spells CASSFRTATNTGELFF. As DNA, the CDR3 is TGCGCCAGCAGCTTTCGGACAGCAACGAACACCGGGGAGCTGTTTTTT. The chain couples TRBV5-1 to TRBJ2-2, with D possibly matching TRBD1 (6 bases). From germline, CDR1 is SGHRS and CDR2 YFSETQ. V shed 2 bases and J shed 0 bases, with 11 bases lying between them. This CDR3 comprises 16 residues.

V gene TRBV20-1 combines with J gene TRBJ2-2; 8 bases align to TRBD2. Germline V gene lookup returns CDR1 DFQATT and CDR2 SNEGSKA (reference sequence). V shed 0 bases and J 0 bases; nucleotides not matched to a gene: 3. The CDR3 loop spans 16 amino acids. CDR3 amino acids: CSARDRGLANTGELFF. The CDR3 DNA is TGCAGTGCTAGAGATCGGGGACTAGCGAACACCGGGGAGCTGTTTTTT.